The 17 T cell receptor beta chains in this list originate from one sample, sequenced in a study of early T cells in non-severe SARS-CoV-2 infection. TCRdb re-analysed the 5' RACE reads in MiXCR, keeping a single row per CDR3 protein. Altogether fewer than 75,000 distinct CDR3 sequences are present, around 18% being singletons, with the ten largest covering over 8%. Material: whole blood, obtained at baseline. These receptors were collected from an adult who was a healthcare worker with PCR-confirmed SARS-CoV-2 infection or an uninfected control (not recorded which).

The genes are TRBV6-5 and TRBJ1-2; D might be TRBD1 (6 bases). The CDR3 has 12 amino acids. CDR1 MNHEY and CDR2 SVGAGI come from the germline V gene. Trimming left V 10 bases short and J 4 bases short, with 13 bases between. The CDR3 region is CATQGMGYGYTF. CDR3 coding DNA: TGTGCCACCCAGGGGATGGGCTATGGCTACACCTTC.

This clonotype was found many times. The rearrangement links TRBV29-1 to TRBJ2-7; the match to TRBD1 covers 11 bases. Per germline, CDR1 SQVTM and CDR2 ANQGSEA. The CDR3 length is 16 residues. J lost 2 bases, V lost 5 bases, and 11 bases had no gene match. The CDR3 nucleotides are TGCAGCGTTCTCAAAAAGGACAGGGGGCACGCCTACGAGCAGTACTTC. Its translation is CSVLKKDRGHAYEQYF.

This clonotype was observed a handful of times. V is TRBV7-2 and J is TRBJ1-2, with unresolved D. Germline V gene data show CDR1 as SGHTA and CDR2 as FQGNSA. Between the trimmed V and J ends, which lost 5 bases and 0 bases, there was a span of 10 bases. The CDR3 is 14 amino acids. Written as DNA, the CDR3 is TGTGCCAGCAGCCAGGCGAGAGCTAACTATGGCTACACCTTC. It encodes CASSQARANYGYTF.

This clonotype was observed at least ten times. The chain joins TRBV7-6 to TRBJ1-6, with 7 bases aligning to TRBD1. CDR1 and CDR2 (germline): SGHVS, FNYEAQ. V was clipped by 5 bases and J by 7 bases; unmatched bases: 2. The CDR3 extends over 13 amino acids. The CDR3 sequence is CASSTTGNSPLHF. The DNA of the CDR3 is TGTGCCAGCAGCACGACAGGGAATTCACCCCTCCACTTT.

This chain uses TRBV11-2 with TRBJ2-3; 10 bases fit TRBD1. The J segment lost 7 bases and the V segment lost 2 bases, leaving 9 bases of the junction unmatched. This CDR3 has 16 amino acids. Germline loops: CDR1 SGHAT, CDR2 FQNNGV. The CDR3 nucleotides are TGTGCCAGCAGCTTACTTACGACAGGGGGCCGACATACGCAGTATTTT. Protein product: CASSLLTTGGRHTQYF.

The table lists this clonotype with a few counts. This rearrangement joins TRBV4-1 to TRBJ2-1, with D unresolved. Germline V lookup: CDR1 MGHRA, CDR2 YSYEKL. This CDR3 spans 17 amino acids. The V gene lost 0 bases and the J gene lost 0 bases, with 12 bases spanning the gap. CDR3 coding DNA: TGCGCCAGCAGCCAAGATTTGGAAGATAGCTCCTACAATGAGCAGTTCTTC. Its protein product is CASSQDLEDSSYNEQFF.

J is TRBJ2-5 and V is TRBV6-6, with 7 bases aligning to TRBD1. The CDR3 runs 14 residues. Germline V gives CDR1 MNHNY, CDR2 SVGAGI (reference sequence). Trimming removed 6 bases from V and 4 bases from J; junction bases left unmatched: 8. This CDR3 reads CASSTGVEGETQYF. DNA for the CDR3: TGTGCCAGCAGCACAGGGGTTGAAGGAGAGACCCAGTACTTC.

As concerns this clonotype: Germline is not matched at one junction end, which may reflect a read error. J is TRBJ1-1 and V is TRBV29-1; D gene uncertain. CDR3 length: 13 residues. Germline V gives CDR1 SQVTM, CDR2 ANQGSEA. The CDR3 bases are TGCAGCGTTGAAGAGCAGCAGAACACTGTAGCTTTCTTT. Translated: CSVEEQQNTVAFF.

This clonotype was seen a handful of times. The chain is built from TRBV7-6 and TRBJ2-5, with 10 nucleotides matching TRBD1. The J segment lost 3 bases and the V segment lost 2 bases, leaving 3 bases of the junction unmatched. The CDR3 covers 15 residues. The germline V gene encodes CDR1 SGHVS and CDR2 FNYEAQ. CDR3 nucleotide sequence: TGTGCCAGCAGCTTAATGGACAGGGGGGAAGAGACCCAGTACTTC. Protein: CASSLMDRGEETQYF.

This chain's CDR3 is CASRPPTGGVKNTGELFF. In nucleotides, the CDR3 is TGTGCCAGCAGGCCTCCCACCGGGGGGGTCAAGAACACCGGGGAGCTGTTTTTT. The V gene is TRBV28, the J gene TRBJ2-2, with TRBD2 matching 8 bases. CDR3 length: 18 residues. The V and J ends lost 6 bases and 1 base, in that order; junction bases with no gene match: 13. Germline CDR1 and CDR2: MDHEN and SYDVKM.

This clonotype was seen a handful of times. The V call is TRBV29-1, the J call TRBJ2-3, with D possibly called TRBD1 or TRBD2 (5 bases each). This CDR3 has 15 residues. Looked up from germline, CDR1 is SQVTM and CDR2 is ANQGSEA. V dropped 4 bases and J dropped 0 bases, with 14 bases sitting between them. The DNA for the CDR3 is TGCAGCGTTGCTCGGCCGGGACCTAGCACAGATACGCAGTATTTT. The encoded protein is CSVARPGPSTDTQYF.

This clonotype was observed a handful of times. V is TRBV10-1 and J is TRBJ2-1, with 14 positions matching TRBD2. V shed 6 bases, J shed 8 bases, and the junction held 6 bases outside the gene matches. The CDR3 sequence is 15 residues long. Germline V gives CDR1 WNHNN, CDR2 SYGVQD (reference sequence). The CDR3 nucleotides are TGCGCCAGCAGGCCCGGGACTAGCGGGAGAGATGAGCAGTTCTTC. Protein product: CASRPGTSGRDEQFF.

There are a few counts of this clonotype. V and J are TRBV27 and TRBJ1-1, with D maybe TRBD1 (6 bases). Looked up from germline, CDR1 is MNHEY and CDR2 is SMNVEV (reference sequence). The V end was cut by 6 bases, the J end by 3 bases, with 14 bases between. There are 14 residues in the CDR3. The CDR3 DNA sequence: TGTGCCAGCAGGGAATACAGGGCAGACACTGAAGCTTTCTTT. It is translated as CASREYRADTEAFF.

DNA of the CDR3: TGTGCCAGCCGGGCCTATAGCAATCAGCCCCAGCATTTT. Translating it yields CASRAYSNQPQHF. The rearrangement links TRBV6-1 to TRBJ1-5; D unclear. The length of the CDR3 is 13 residues. V shed 8 bases and J shed 0 bases, with 8 bases lying between them. The germline gives CDR1 MNHNS, CDR2 SASEGT.

This clonotype was picked up one time. This rearrangement joins TRBV14 to TRBJ2-1; 14 nucleotides line up with TRBD2. The CDR3 extends over 16 amino acids. Germline CDR1 and CDR2: SGHDN and FVKESK. V dropped 4 bases and J dropped 6; count of bases not matched to a gene: 5. The CDR3 bases are TGTGCCAGCAGCCCTGGGACTAGCGGGAGACGCAATGAGCAGTTCTTC. Translation gives CASSPGTSGRRNEQFF.

This clonotype showed up just a few times. The rearrangement joins TRBV7-2 to TRBJ2-1; D is undetermined. Germline V gene data show CDR1 as SGHTA and CDR2 as FQGNSA. The CDR3 spans 12 residues. The V end was cut by 0 bases, the J end by 7 bases, with 4 bases between. The CDR3 sequence is CASSLARNEQFF. The CDR3 nucleotides are TGTGCCAGCAGCTTAGCGAGGAATGAGCAGTTCTTC.

This clonotype was observed a few times. V gene TRBV4-1 combines with J gene TRBJ2-2, with unresolved D. CDR3 length: 15 residues. The V gene lost 1 base and the J gene lost 6 bases, with 12 bases spanning the gap. Germline CDR1 and CDR2: MGHRA and YSYEKL. In DNA, the CDR3 is TGCGCCAGCAGCCAAGTTTTATCGGTGGCCGGGGAGCTGTTTTTT. Its translation is CASSQVLSVAGELFF.